This entry lists 30 T cell receptor beta chains sequenced from one sample in a study of cytomegalovirus exposure and HLA in healthy donors. The primer mix had 60 Vbeta and 13 Jbeta primers. Only in-frame clones appear in the TCRdb table, and some are missing; sequencing was by immunoSEQ multiplex PCR. The table records more than 60,000 clones, 65% to 85% of them present only once. Sequenced material: PBMCs. The source of these receptors is a woman aged 25 to 39 in good health and CMV-seronegative.

Worth noting for this clone: The sample carries other DNA sequences with the same CDR3. J is TRBJ2-7 and V is TRBV6-5; 9 nucleotides agree with TRBD2. The CDR3 covers 14 residues. Germline CDR1 MNHEY, CDR2 SVGAGI. The trim removed 3 bases at V and 1 base at J, leaving 1 base unmatched. The CDR3 coding sequence is TGTGCCAGCAGTTATGCGGGAGGGTCCTACGAGCAGTACTTC. Translation gives CASSYAGGSYEQYF.

The chain combines TRBV9 with TRBJ2-7; 7 nucleotides agree with TRBD2. The V gene end was trimmed by 3 bases and the J gene end by 4 bases; junction bases not matched to a gene: 13. Germline V lookup: CDR1 SGDLS, CDR2 YYNGEE. The CDR3 covers 16 residues. The CDR3 DNA reads TGTGCCAGCAGCGAGGGTCCGCGCGGGGGAAAGTACGAGCAGTACTTC. It encodes CASSEGPRGGKYEQYF.

This clone appeared a single time. The chain links TRBV11-2 to TRBJ2-5; the match to TRBD2 covers 9 bases. The CDR3 loop spans 16 amino acids. After removal of 1 base from V and 2 bases from J, the junction contained 5 bases not matched to a gene. CDR1 and CDR2 (germline): SGHAT, FQNNGV. CDR3 sequence: CASSLGASGTQETQYF. CDR3 nucleotide sequence: TGTGCCAGCAGCTTAGGTGCTAGCGGGACTCAAGAGACCCAGTACTTC.

CDR3 sequence reads: CASAGGRYDEQYF. CDR3 coding DNA: TGTGCCAGTGCCGGCGGTAGGTACGACGAGCAGTACTTC. The chain joins TRBV27 to TRBJ2-7; D gene ambiguous. The germline V and J ends were trimmed by 9 bases and 5 bases, with 17 bases remaining between them. CDR1 is MNHEY, CDR2 SMNVEV, per germline (reference sequence). The CDR3 spans 13 residues.

In this sample, this clone turned up a few times. CDR3 coding DNA: TGCGCCAGCAGCTTTATCAGTTTCACCGGGGAGCTGTTTTTT. Residues: CASSFISFTGELFF. The chain is built from TRBV5-1 and TRBJ2-2; no clear D gene. CDR1 and CDR2 from the germline V gene are SGHRS and YFSETQ. Trimming removed 2 bases from V and 4 bases from J, with 9 bases in between. This CDR3 has 14 amino acids. The full variable domain, rest sourced from reference TRBV5-1 and TRBJ2-2, is KAGVTQTPRYLIKTRGQQVTLSCSPISGHRSVSWYQQTPGQGLQFLFEYFSETQRNKGNFPGRFSGRQFSNSRSEMNVSTLELGDSALYLCASSFISFTGELFFGEGSRLTVL.

The rearrangement uses TRBV19 and TRBJ2-7; TRBD2 is a possible D gene (6 bases). The CDR3 contains 15 residues. CDR1 is LNHDA and CDR2 is SQIVND in the germline V gene (reference sequence). Between the trimmed V and J ends, which lost 5 bases and 7 bases, there was a span of 21 bases. The DNA of the CDR3 is TGTGCCAGTAGTCCCGGACGGGCCGTCGGGGGAGAGCAGTACGTC. Translation: CASSPGRAVGGEQYV.

This clone was counted a few times. This chain joins TRBV29-1 and TRBJ2-2; D may be TRBD2 (5 bases). The CDR3 spans 12 residues. The ends were cut back, 6 bases at V and 7 bases at J, with 12 bases in the middle. In germline, CDR1 is SQVTM, CDR2 ANQGSEA. In DNA form, the CDR3 reads TGCAGCGTCGAGGGTTCCGGCGGGGAGCTGTTTTTT. The encoded protein is CSVEGSGGELFF.

This clone was recorded only once. The chain couples TRBV7-9 to TRBJ2-1; TRBD2 matches 12 bases. Germline V gene lookup returns CDR1 SEHNR and CDR2 FQNEAQ (reference sequence). The CDR3 sequence is 19 residues long. The junction had 18 bases not matched to a gene; V was cut back by 5 bases and J by 7 bases. Here the CDR3 reads CASSDGLAGNPRSGNEQFF. CDR3 nucleotide sequence: TGTGCCAGCAGCGACGGACTAGCGGGGAATCCGAGATCGGGGAATGAGCAGTTCTTC.

The chain links TRBV11-3 to TRBJ2-2, with TRBD1 matching over 8 bases. Germline V gene lookup returns CDR1 SGHNT and CDR2 YENEEA. This CDR3 comprises 15 residues. The trim removed 2 bases at V and 4 bases at J, leaving 3 bases unmatched. Here the CDR3 reads CASSLTGTGTGELFF. As DNA, the CDR3 is TGTGCCAGCAGCTTAACCGGGACAGGCACCGGGGAGCTGTTTTTT.

This chain uses TRBV4-2 with TRBJ1-6, with TRBD1 as a possible D gene (5 bases). Trimming pared 1 base from V and 10 bases from J, leaving 11 bases between. Germline CDR1 and CDR2: LGHNA and YNFKEQ. The CDR3 sequence is 14 residues long. The CDR3 DNA is TGTGCCAGCAGCCAAGGTATCCCAGGGTCACCCCTCCACTTT. It specifies CASSQGIPGSPLHF.

The V gene is TRBV6-4, the J gene TRBJ1-5, with a tentative D call TRBD1 (6 bases). The length of the CDR3 is 14 residues. Trimming pared 5 bases from V and 4 bases from J, leaving 12 bases between. Germline lookup yields CDR1 MRHNA and CDR2 SNTAGT. CDR3 loop: CASSPDSQNQPQHF. In nucleotides, the CDR3 is TGTGCCAGCAGTCCGGACAGCCAGAATCAGCCCCAGCATTTT.

This rearrangement joins TRBV5-4 to TRBJ2-1; TRBD2 aligns across 11 bases. The junction had 9 bases not matched to a gene; V was cut back by 8 bases and J by 8 bases. Germline lookup yields CDR1 SGHNT and CDR2 YYREEE (reference sequence). The CDR3 covers 14 residues. For the CDR3, the DNA is TGTGCCAGTCGCACTAGCGGGAGAACAGATGAGCAGTTCTTC. Encoded protein: CASRTSGRTDEQFF.

This clone was found a few times. This rearrangement joins TRBV6-5 to TRBJ1-1; D not resolved. Per the germline V gene, CDR1 is MNHEY and CDR2 is SVGAGI. The CDR3 is made up of 15 amino acids. V shed 6 bases and J shed 1 base, with 15 bases lying between them. CDR3 bases: TGTGCCAGCAGGGTCGGAGGGAACACGAACACTGAAGCTTTCTTT. Translating gives CASRVGGNTNTEAFF.

The chain has TRBV29-1 and TRBJ1-1, with D tentatively TRBD1 (6 bases). Germline assignment: CDR1 SQVTM and CDR2 ANQGSEA. This CDR3 contains 13 residues. V lost 6 bases to trimming and J lost 4 bases, with 15 bases between them. In nucleotides, the CDR3 is TGCAGCGTGCGAAAGCTGGACAGCACTGAAGCTTTCTTT. Its protein product is CSVRKLDSTEAFF.

The CDR3, as DNA: TGTGCCAGCAGGGGCGCTGCGAACACCGGGGAGCTGTTTTTT. Translating gives CASRGAANTGELFF. The gene calls are TRBV11-3 and TRBJ2-2; D is unclear. The V gene lost 6 bases and the J gene lost 0 bases, with 8 bases spanning the gap. The CDR3 consists of 14 residues. From germline, CDR1 is SGHNT and CDR2 YENEEA. The complete variable domain, with remaining parts taken from reference TRBV11-3 and TRBJ2-2, reads EAGVVQSPRYKIIEKKQPVAFWCNPISGHNTLYWYLQNLGQGPELLIRYENEEAVDDSQLPKDRFSAERLKGVDSTLKIQPAELGDSAVYLCASRGAANTGELFFGEGSRLTVL.

The gene calls are TRBV30 and TRBJ1-2, with 7 positions matching TRBD1. The CDR3 consists of 14 residues. V shed 5 bases and J 5 bases; nucleotides not matched to a gene: 11. The germline V gene encodes CDR1 GTSNPN and CDR2 SVGIG (reference sequence). The CDR3 loop reads CAWEPGGSNYGYTF. CDR3 DNA: TGTGCCTGGGAGCCAGGGGGGTCGAATTATGGCTACACCTTC.

The CDR3 is CTSSPHGGRTSYEQYV. CDR3 in DNA: TGCACCAGCAGCCCGCATGGCGGGAGGACATCCTACGAGCAGTACGTC. V gene TRBV1 combines with J gene TRBJ2-7; TRBD2, the table's D call, lacks a check against the DNA. TRBV1 is an annotated pseudogene. This CDR3 comprises 16 residues.

This chain links TRBV18 with TRBJ1-2; tentative D call: TRBD1 (5 bases). Germline assignment: CDR1 KGHSH and CDR2 LQKENI. V shed 8 bases and J shed 3 bases, with 16 bases lying between them. The CDR3 contains 14 residues. CDR3 in DNA: TGTGCCAGCCACGATTTTCAGGGCGACTATGGCTACACCTTC. Its protein product is CASHDFQGDYGYTF.

The CDR3 is CASSGLPGGEKLFF. DNA for the CDR3: TGTGCCAGCAGTGGCCTGCCGGGCGGGGAAAAACTGTTTTTT. The J gene is TRBJ1-4, the V gene TRBV28; D remains ambiguous. Germline CDR1 is MDHEN and CDR2 is SYDVKM. V dropped 5 bases and J dropped 8 bases, with 15 bases sitting between them. The CDR3 length is 14 residues.

The V call is TRBV5-1, the J call TRBJ1-2; TRBD1 agrees at 7 bases. The ends lost 4 bases at V and 5 bases at J; junction bases unmatched: 14. Germline V gives CDR1 SGHRS, CDR2 YFSETQ. The CDR3 is 16 residues long. The CDR3 is CASSPGVGGERYGYTF. DNA of the CDR3: TGCGCCAGCAGCCCTGGAGTAGGGGGCGAGAGGTATGGCTACACCTTC. Filled out from reference TRBV5-1 and TRBJ1-2, the complete variable domain reads KAGVTQTPRYLIKTRGQQVTLSCSPISGHRSVSWYQQTPGQGLQFLFEYFSETQRNKGNFPGRFSGRQFSNSRSEMNVSTLELGDSALYLCASSPGVGGERYGYTFGSGTRLTVV.

This rearrangement joins TRBV7-8 to TRBJ2-3; possible D gene TRBD1, 6 bases. CDR1 and CDR2 from the germline V gene are SGHVS and FQNEAQ. The CDR3 length is 16 residues. V lost 6 bases, J lost 4 bases, and 20 bases lay in between. CDR3 in DNA: TGTGCCAGCAGTTTCACCACAGGGATAGGGGCAGATACGCAGTATTTT. Translated: CASSFTTGIGADTQYF. Complete variable domain (other parts from reference TRBV7-8 and TRBJ2-3): GAGVSQSPRYKVAKRGQDVALRCDPISGHVSLFWYQQALGQGPEFLTYFQNEAQLDKSGLPSDRFFAERPEGSVSTLKIQRTQQEDSAVYLCASSFTTGIGADTQYFGPGTRLTVL.

This chain links TRBV6-5 with TRBJ1-1; maybe TRBD1 (5 bases). Trimming removed 2 bases from V and 1 base from J, with 8 bases in between. The CDR3 extends over 14 amino acids. Germline V gene sequence: CDR1 MNHEY, CDR2 SVGAGI. The CDR3 here is CASSYPGGNTEAFF. In nucleotides, the CDR3 is TGTGCCAGCAGTTACCCGGGGGGGAACACTGAAGCTTTCTTT.

V and J are TRBV11-1 and TRBJ2-3; 8 bases fit TRBD1. This CDR3 contains 17 residues. Trimming removed 1 base from V and 0 bases from J; junction bases left unmatched: 6. Germline V gene lookup returns CDR1 SGHAT and CDR2 FQDESV (reference sequence). CDR3 sequence: CASSLGSWDRSTDTQYF. Here the CDR3 DNA reads TGTGCCAGCAGCTTAGGGTCGTGGGACAGGAGCACAGATACGCAGTATTTT.

V usage is TRBV19 and J usage is TRBJ2-3, with D unresolved. CDR1 is LNHDA and CDR2 is SQIVND in the germline V gene (reference sequence). The CDR3 totals 11 residues. V was pared by 9 bases and J by 2 bases, with 6 bases between. The CDR3 protein is CASANTDTQYF. CDR3 nucleotides: TGTGCCAGCGCGAACACAGATACGCAGTATTTT.

This sequence joins TRBV7-3 and TRBJ2-1; 11 bases map to TRBD2. This CDR3 contains 14 residues. Germline CDR1 reads SGHTA; CDR2 reads FQGTGA. J gave up 6 bases and V 5 bases, and 3 bases lay outside the gene matches. The CDR3 DNA follows: TGTGCCAGCAGCCCCGGGACTAGCGGCAATGAGCAGTTCTTC. Its translation is CASSPGTSGNEQFF.

The rearrangement uses TRBV5-5 and TRBJ1-2; D uncertain. V was trimmed by 2 bases and J by 2 bases, leaving 10 bases between them. The CDR3 length is 14 residues. The germline gives CDR1 SGHKS, CDR2 YYEKEE (reference sequence). The CDR3 loop reads CASSLSELNYGYTF. CDR3 bases: TGTGCCAGCAGCTTAAGCGAGCTAAACTATGGCTACACCTTC.

The J gene is TRBJ2-1, the V gene TRBV4-3; D may be TRBD1 (6 bases). The V and J ends lost 1 base and 5 bases respectively, with 12 bases between them. The CDR3 totals 15 residues. CDR1 is LGHNA and CDR2 is YSLEER in the germline V gene. The CDR3 sequence: CASSQGRTVDNEQFF. The CDR3 nucleotides read TGCGCCAGCAGCCAAGGTCGGACAGTCGACAATGAGCAGTTCTTC.

V gene TRBV19 combines with J gene TRBJ2-4, with 7 bases that match TRBD1. V shed 5 bases, J shed 5 bases, and the junction held 3 bases outside the gene matches. CDR1 LNHDA and CDR2 SQIVND come from the germline V gene (reference sequence). There are 13 residues in the CDR3. CDR3 loop: CASSFGQENIQYF. CDR3 nucleotide sequence: TGTGCCAGTAGTTTTGGACAGGAAAACATTCAGTACTTC.

The gene calls are TRBV18 and TRBJ2-3; D is ambiguous. The CDR3 contains 14 residues. Trimming took 0 bases from V and 3 from J, leaving 7 bases between them. Germline CDR1 is KGHSH and CDR2 is LQKENI. The CDR3 protein is CASSPPQATDTQYF. CDR3 nucleotide sequence: TGTGCCAGCTCACCACCCCAGGCGACAGATACGCAGTATTTT.

This chain connects TRBV5-6 to TRBJ2-3; 13 bases align to TRBD2. Trimming at V came to 2 bases and at J to 6 bases, leaving 6 bases not matched to a gene. The CDR3 is made up of 16 amino acids. Germline-derived CDR1 and CDR2 are SGHDT and YYEEEE. The CDR3 sequence: CASSFRTSGGGDTQYF. CDR3 DNA sequence: TGTGCCAGCAGCTTCAGGACTAGCGGGGGCGGGGATACGCAGTATTTT.